Reported below is one T cell receptor (beta chain). The antigen is unknown. The PCR employed 60 Vbeta primers together with 13 Jbeta primers. Using immunoSEQ multiplex PCR, the repertoire was profiled, and TCRdb retains in-frame clones only, with some absent. The data contain 150,000 or so clones, 82% of them singletons. The data derive from a study of cytomegalovirus exposure and HLA in healthy donors. The V gene end was trimmed by 6 bases and the J gene end by 3 bases; junction bases not matched to a gene: 3. CDR3 length: 13 residues. The germline CDR1 and CDR2 sequences are MDHEN and SYDVKM. Study findings and constraints: The classifier reportedly diagnosed cytomegalovirus status with high sensitivity and specificity. What TCR beta sequences reportedly achieved was accurate prediction of HLA-A and HLA-B alleles in most subjects.

This sequence was found in a man aged 25-45 years in good health and CMV-seropositive. Sequencing was carried out using PBMCs. This chain uses TRBV28 with TRBJ1-1, with 8 bases that match TRBD1. The DNA of the CDR3 is TGTGCCAGCAGCCCGACAGGGGACACTGAAGCTTTCTTT. Translation: CASSPTGDTEAFF. The full variable domain, with the rest looked up from reference TRBV28 and TRBJ1-1, is DVKVTQSSRYLVKRTGEKVFLECVQDMDHENMFWYRQDPGLGLRLIYFSYDVKMKEKGDIPEGYSVSREKKERFSLILESASTNQTSMYLCASSPTGDTEAFFGQGTRLTVV.